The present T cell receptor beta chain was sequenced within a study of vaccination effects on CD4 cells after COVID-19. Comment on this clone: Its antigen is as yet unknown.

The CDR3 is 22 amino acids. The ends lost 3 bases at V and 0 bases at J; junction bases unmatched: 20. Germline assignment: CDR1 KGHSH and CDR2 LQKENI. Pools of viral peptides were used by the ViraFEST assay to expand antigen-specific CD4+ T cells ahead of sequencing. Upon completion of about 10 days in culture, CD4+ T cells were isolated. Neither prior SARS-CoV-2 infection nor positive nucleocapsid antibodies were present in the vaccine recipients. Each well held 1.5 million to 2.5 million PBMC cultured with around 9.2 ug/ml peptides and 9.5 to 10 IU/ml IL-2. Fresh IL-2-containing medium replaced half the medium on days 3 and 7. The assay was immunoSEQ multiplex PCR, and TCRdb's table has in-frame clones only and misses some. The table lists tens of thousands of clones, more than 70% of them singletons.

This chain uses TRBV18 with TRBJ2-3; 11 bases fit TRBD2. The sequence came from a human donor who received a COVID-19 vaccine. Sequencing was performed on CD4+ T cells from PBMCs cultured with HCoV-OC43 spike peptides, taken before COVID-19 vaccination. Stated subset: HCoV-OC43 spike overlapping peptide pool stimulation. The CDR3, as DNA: TGTGCCAGCTCACCCCGAAATGACTATCTAGCGGGAGGAGGCTCTAGCACAGATACGCAGTATTTT. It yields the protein CASSPRNDYLAGGGSSTDTQYF.